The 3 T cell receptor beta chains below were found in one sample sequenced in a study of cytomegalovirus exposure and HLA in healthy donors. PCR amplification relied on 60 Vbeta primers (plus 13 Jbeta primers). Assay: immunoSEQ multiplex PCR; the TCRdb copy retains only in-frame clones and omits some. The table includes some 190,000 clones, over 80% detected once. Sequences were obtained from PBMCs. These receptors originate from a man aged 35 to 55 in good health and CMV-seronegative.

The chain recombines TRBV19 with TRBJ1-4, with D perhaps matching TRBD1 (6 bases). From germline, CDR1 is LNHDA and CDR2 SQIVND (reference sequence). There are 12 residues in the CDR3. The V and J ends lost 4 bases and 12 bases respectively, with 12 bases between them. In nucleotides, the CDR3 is TGTGCCAGTAGTAAAGACAGGACAGAACTGTTTTTT. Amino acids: CASSKDRTELFF.

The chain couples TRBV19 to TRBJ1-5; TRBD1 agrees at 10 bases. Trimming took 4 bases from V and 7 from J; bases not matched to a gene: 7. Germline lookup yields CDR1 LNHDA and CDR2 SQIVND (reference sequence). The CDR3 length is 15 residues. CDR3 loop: CASSRRDRGPQPQHF. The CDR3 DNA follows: TGTGCCAGTAGTAGGCGGGACAGGGGACCCCAGCCCCAGCATTTT. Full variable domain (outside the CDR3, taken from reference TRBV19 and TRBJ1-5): DGGITQSPKYLFRKEGQNVTLSCEQNLNHDAMYWYRQDPGQGLRLIYYSQIVNDFQKGDIAEGYSVSREKKESFPLTVTSAQKNPTAFYLCASSRRDRGPQPQHFGDGTRLSIL.

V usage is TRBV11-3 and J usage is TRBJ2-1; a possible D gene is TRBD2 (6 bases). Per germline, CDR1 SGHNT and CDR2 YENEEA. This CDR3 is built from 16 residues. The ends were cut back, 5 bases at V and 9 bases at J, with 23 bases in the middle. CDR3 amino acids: CASSPTAGIRYFEQFF. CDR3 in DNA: TGTGCCAGCAGCCCCACTGCGGGGATTCGCTATTTTGAGCAGTTCTTC.